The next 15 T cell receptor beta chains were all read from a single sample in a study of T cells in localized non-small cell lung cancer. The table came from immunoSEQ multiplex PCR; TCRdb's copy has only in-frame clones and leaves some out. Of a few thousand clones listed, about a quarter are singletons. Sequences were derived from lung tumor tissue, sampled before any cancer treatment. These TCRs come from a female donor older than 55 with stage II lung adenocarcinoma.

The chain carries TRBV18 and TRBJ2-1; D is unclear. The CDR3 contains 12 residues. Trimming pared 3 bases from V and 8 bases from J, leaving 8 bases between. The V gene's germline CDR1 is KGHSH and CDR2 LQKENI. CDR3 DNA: TGTGCCAGCTCACCCCTTAGGGATGAGCAGTTCTTC. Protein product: CASSPLRDEQFF.

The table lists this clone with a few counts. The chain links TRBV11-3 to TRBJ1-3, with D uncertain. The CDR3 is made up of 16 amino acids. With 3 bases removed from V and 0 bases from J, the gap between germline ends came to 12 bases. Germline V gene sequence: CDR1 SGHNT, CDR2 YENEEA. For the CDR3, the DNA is TGTGCCAGCAGCTTTTCAACTCTCACCTCTGGAAACACCATATATTTT. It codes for CASSFSTLTSGNTIYF.

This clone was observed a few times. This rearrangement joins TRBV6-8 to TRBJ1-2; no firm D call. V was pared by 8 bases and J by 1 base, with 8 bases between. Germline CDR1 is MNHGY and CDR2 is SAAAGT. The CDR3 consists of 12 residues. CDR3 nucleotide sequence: TGTGCCAGCTCAAGAGGTAACTATGGCTACACCTTC. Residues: CASSRGNYGYTF.

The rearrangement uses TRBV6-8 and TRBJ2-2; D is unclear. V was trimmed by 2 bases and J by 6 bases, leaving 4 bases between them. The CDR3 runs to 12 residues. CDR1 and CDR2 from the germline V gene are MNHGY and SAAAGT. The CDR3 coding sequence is TGTGCCAGCAGTTACGGGGCCGGGGAGCTGTTTTTT. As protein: CASSYGAGELFF.

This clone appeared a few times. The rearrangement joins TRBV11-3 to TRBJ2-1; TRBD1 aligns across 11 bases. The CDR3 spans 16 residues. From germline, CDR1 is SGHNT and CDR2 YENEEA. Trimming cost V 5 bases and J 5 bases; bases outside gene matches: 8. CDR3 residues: CASSPWGQGVNNEQFF. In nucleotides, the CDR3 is TGTGCCAGCAGCCCGTGGGGACAGGGGGTCAACAATGAGCAGTTCTTC.

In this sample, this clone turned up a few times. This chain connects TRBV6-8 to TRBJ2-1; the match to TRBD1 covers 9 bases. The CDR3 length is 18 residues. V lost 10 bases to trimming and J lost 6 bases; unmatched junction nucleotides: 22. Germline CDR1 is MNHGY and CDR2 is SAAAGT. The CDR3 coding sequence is TGTGCCATCAGGCCGGGACAGGGATGGGAAGGACGAGCCAATGAGCAGTTCTTC. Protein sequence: CAIRPGQGWEGRANEQFF.

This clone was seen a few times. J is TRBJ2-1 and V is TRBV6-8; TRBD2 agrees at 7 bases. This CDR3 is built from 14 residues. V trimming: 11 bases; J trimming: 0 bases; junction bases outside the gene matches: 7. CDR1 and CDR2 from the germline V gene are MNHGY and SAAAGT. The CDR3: CAGSGASSYNEQFF. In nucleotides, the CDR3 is TGTGCCGGGAGCGGGGCTAGCTCCTACAATGAGCAGTTCTTC.

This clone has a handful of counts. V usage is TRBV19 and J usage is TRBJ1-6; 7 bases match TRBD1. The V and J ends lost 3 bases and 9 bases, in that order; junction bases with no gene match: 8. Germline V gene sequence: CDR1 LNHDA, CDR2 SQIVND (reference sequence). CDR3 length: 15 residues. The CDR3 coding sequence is TGTGCCAGTAGTATCACCACAGGGGATCCTTCACCCCTCCACTTT. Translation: CASSITTGDPSPLHF.

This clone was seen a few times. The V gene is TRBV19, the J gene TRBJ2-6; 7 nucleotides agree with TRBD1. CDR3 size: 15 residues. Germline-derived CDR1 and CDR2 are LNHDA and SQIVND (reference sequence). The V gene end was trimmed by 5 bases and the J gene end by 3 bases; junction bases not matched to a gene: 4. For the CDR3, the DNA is TGTGCCAGTAGTGACAGGGTCGGTGGGGCCAACGTCCTGACTTTC. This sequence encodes CASSDRVGGANVLTF.

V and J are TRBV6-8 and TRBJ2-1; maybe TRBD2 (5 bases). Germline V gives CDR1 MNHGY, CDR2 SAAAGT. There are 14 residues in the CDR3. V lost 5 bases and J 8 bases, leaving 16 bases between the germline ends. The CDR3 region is CASSSRMGDHEQFF. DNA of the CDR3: TGTGCCAGCAGTAGCCGTATGGGAGATCATGAGCAGTTCTTC.

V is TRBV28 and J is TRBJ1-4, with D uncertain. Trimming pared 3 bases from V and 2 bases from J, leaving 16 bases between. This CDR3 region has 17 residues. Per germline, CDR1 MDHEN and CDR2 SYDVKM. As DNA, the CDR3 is TGTGCCAGCAGTTTCCCGGGAAGCCCAAGGACTAATGAAAAACTGTTTTTT. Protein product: CASSFPGSPRTNEKLFF.

CDR3 in amino acids: CASSLARAVYNEQFF. Here the CDR3 DNA reads TGCGCCAGCAGCTTGGCCCGAGCGGTATACAATGAGCAGTTCTTC. The rearrangement joins TRBV5-1 to TRBJ2-1; tentative D call: TRBD2 (5 bases). Trimming shortened V by 0 bases and J by 4 bases, and 11 bases separated the two germline ends. The CDR3 is made up of 15 amino acids. From germline, CDR1 is SGHRS and CDR2 YFSETQ.

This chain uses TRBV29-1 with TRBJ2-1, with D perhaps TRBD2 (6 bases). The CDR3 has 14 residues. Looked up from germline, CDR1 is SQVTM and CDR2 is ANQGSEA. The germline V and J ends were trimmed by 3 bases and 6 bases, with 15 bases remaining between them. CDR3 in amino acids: CSVDLSGRLNEQFF. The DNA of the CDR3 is TGCAGCGTTGATCTCAGTGGGAGGCTCAATGAGCAGTTCTTC.

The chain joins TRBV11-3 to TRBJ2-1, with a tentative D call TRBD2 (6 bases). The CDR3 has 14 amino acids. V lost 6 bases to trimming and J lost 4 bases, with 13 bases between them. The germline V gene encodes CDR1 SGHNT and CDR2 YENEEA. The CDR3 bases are TGTGCCAGCAGTTCGGGGGTACGGTACAATGAGCAGTTCTTC. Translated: CASSSGVRYNEQFF.

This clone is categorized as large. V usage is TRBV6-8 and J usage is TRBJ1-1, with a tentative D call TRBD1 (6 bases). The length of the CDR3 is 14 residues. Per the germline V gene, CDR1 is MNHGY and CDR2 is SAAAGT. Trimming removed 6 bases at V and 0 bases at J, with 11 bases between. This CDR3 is CASRERDMNTEAFF. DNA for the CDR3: TGTGCCAGCAGGGAAAGGGACATGAACACTGAAGCTTTCTTT.